These T cell receptor beta chains were read from a single sample in a study of cytomegalovirus exposure and HLA in healthy donors. Measured with immunoSEQ multiplex PCR; TCRdb has only the in-frame clones, and not every one. The sample contains around 130,000 clones, less than 85% of which appear only once. The sample consisted of PBMCs. Receptor source: a man between 25 and 39 years old in good health and CMV-seronegative. Both conserved end residues are part of each CDR3. Fields, in order: V gene, CDR3 length, J gene, clone size, D gene, CDR3 DNA, CDR3 protein. The D gene is left open where the match is weak. The size field is filled for only some rows; it gives once, few, many or a size class.

v_gene: TRBV10-1
len: 15
j_gene: TRBJ2-1
abundance: -
d_gene: TRBD1
CDR3nt: TGCGCCAGCAGTGATCCCGGGACAGGGCAAGGTGAGCAGTTCTTC
CDR3aa: CASSDPGTGQGEQFF

v_gene: TRBV9
len: 15
j_gene: TRBJ2-3
abundance: once
d_gene: TRBD1
CDR3nt: TGTGCCAGCAGCAAAGGGGACAGAGAGACAGATACGCAGTATTTT
CDR3aa: CASSKGDRETDTQYF

v_gene: TRBV30
len: 13
j_gene: TRBJ2-1
abundance: few
d_gene: -
CDR3nt: TGTGCCTGGAGTCAATCGGTGTACAATGAGCAGTTCTTC
CDR3aa: CAWSQSVYNEQFF

v_gene: TRBV30
len: 15
j_gene: TRBJ2-7
abundance: -
d_gene: TRBD1
CDR3nt: TGTGCCTGGAGTGAAGGGACAGGCTTCACCTACGAGCAGTACTTC
CDR3aa: CAWSEGTGFTYEQYF

v_gene: TRBV5-1
len: 14
j_gene: TRBJ2-7
abundance: -
d_gene: TRBD2
CDR3nt: TGCGCCAGCAGCCCCGGGACTAGATCGGTTGGGCAGTACTTC
CDR3aa: CASSPGTRSVGQYF

v_gene: TRBV6-5
len: 13
j_gene: TRBJ2-3
abundance: -
d_gene: -
CDR3nt: TGTGCCAGCAGTTACTTACAGACAGATACGCAGTATTTT
CDR3aa: CASSYLQTDTQYF

v_gene: TRBV20-1
len: 11
j_gene: TRBJ1-3
abundance: -
d_gene: -
CDR3nt: TGCAGTGCCCCCCAGGGTTCACTTTTATATTTT
CDR3aa: CSAPQGSLLYF

v_gene: TRBV27
len: 14
j_gene: TRBJ2-7
abundance: -
d_gene: -
CDR3nt: TGTGCCAGCAGTTTAATGGGGGCGAGAAACGAGCAGTACTTC
CDR3aa: CASSLMGARNEQYF

v_gene: TRBV7-9
len: 14
j_gene: TRBJ1-5
abundance: -
d_gene: TRBD1
CDR3nt: TGTGCCAGTACGGGGGACAGGGTCAATCAGCCCCAGCATTTT
CDR3aa: CASTGDRVNQPQHF

v_gene: TRBV27
len: 15
j_gene: TRBJ2-4
abundance: -
d_gene: TRBD2
CDR3nt: TGTGCCAGCAGTCCCGGGACTAGCGGGAAAGACATTCAGTACTTC
CDR3aa: CASSPGTSGKDIQYF

v_gene: TRBV21-1
len: 21
j_gene: TRBJ2-3
abundance: once
d_gene: -
CDR3nt: TGTGCCAGCAGCAAAGGAGGACTAGCGGGAGGAACGTACTATAGCACAGATACGCAGTATTTT
CDR3aa: CASSKGGLAGGTYYSTDTQYF

v_gene: TRBV19
len: 12
j_gene: TRBJ1-1
abundance: -
d_gene: -
CDR3nt: TGTGCCAGTTCGGTGGGGCAAGGTGAAGCTTTCTTT
CDR3aa: CASSVGQGEAFF

v_gene: TRBV7-9
len: 15
j_gene: TRBJ1-2
abundance: few
d_gene: -
CDR3nt: TGTGCCAGCAGCCCCAGGGTCCGCGGCATCTATGGCTACACCTTC
CDR3aa: CASSPRVRGIYGYTF

v_gene: TRBV30
len: 13
j_gene: TRBJ1-5
abundance: -
d_gene: TRBD1
CDR3nt: TGTGCCTGGGCGGACAGCCTCAACAGGGGCCAGCATTTT
CDR3aa: CAWADSLNRGQHF

v_gene: TRBV10-1
len: 14
j_gene: TRBJ2-7
abundance: -
d_gene: TRBD2
CDR3nt: TGCGCCAGCAGTCCGGGACTAGCGGGAGGCGAGCAGTACTTC
CDR3aa: CASSPGLAGGEQYF